The TCR beta chain under discussion was sequenced for a study of OX40 agonist ivuxolimab in advanced cancers. On the study more broadly: In this cohort, patients received ivuxolimab, an agonistic anti-OX40 (CD134) antibody. Whole-study findings and limits: Averaging showed that CD8+ T cells had more expanded clones than CD4+ did.

This clone was counted a single time. Its cognate antigen is unknown. The method was immunoSEQ multiplex PCR; TCRdb's version includes in-frame clones alone and lacks a portion of them. The data show roughly 30,000 clones, 70% to 90% seen once. The V and J ends lost 2 bases and 3 bases respectively, with 10 bases between them. This CDR3 has 15 residues. The germline CDR1 and CDR2 sequences are MNHEY and SMNVEV (reference sequence). V usage is TRBV27 and J usage is TRBJ2-2; D may be TRBD2 (6 bases). The source is an adult with an advanced solid tumor such as melanoma, head and neck, liver or kidney cancer. The sample was CD4+ or CD8+ T cells sorted from blood, taken in a trial of the OX40 agonist ivuxolimab. The CDR3 loop is CASSLLAGHTGELFF. CDR3 nucleotide sequence: TGTGCCAGCAGTTTACTGGCGGGACACACCGGGGAGCTGTTTTTT.